Each of the 6 T cell receptor beta chains below was sequenced from the same sample in a study of vaccination and CD4 T cells after COVID-19 (dated by TCRdb to between 2021 and 2023). The treatment or condition label of this sample denotes: approximately 10-day PBMC culture with coronavirus spike peptide pools or control peptides (ViraFEST assay). The antigens these receptors bind are not known. Library creation used PCR. TCRdb lists the instrument as Illumina iSeq 100. TCR sequencing of DNA from cultured CD4+ T cells used the Oncomine TCR Beta short-read assay at the Johns Hopkins FTIC core. The public sequencing data were trimmed at Q25 with fastp and processed into clonotypes with MiXCR by TCRdb, which kept only in-frame beta chains. Under each unique CDR3 protein, matching rows form one entry showing the most common genes and DNA. Across this sample there are thousands of distinct CDR3 sequences, with about two thirds seen only once. Around half of the sample is held by the ten biggest clonotypes.

The sequenced sample was CD4+ T cells from blood, cultured in vitro. The receptors here all came from a human donor who had recovered from COVID-19.

The chain couples TRBV20-1 to TRBJ2-7; 9 bases align to TRBD2. The CDR3 sequence is 18 residues long. The germline gives CDR1 DFQATT, CDR2 SNEGSKA (reference sequence). V lost 5 bases, J lost 3 bases, and 20 bases stayed unmatched. Here the CDR3 reads CSARSRRTSDLWDYEQYF. The CDR3 bases are TGCAGTGCTCGAAGCAGGAGGACTAGCGACCTATGGGACTACGAGCAGTACTTC.

The chain links TRBV2 to TRBJ1-2, with 10 bases aligning to TRBD1. CDR3 size: 14 residues. CDR1 and CDR2 (germline): SNHLY, FYNNEI. After removal of 7 bases from V and 5 bases from J, the junction contained 7 bases not matched to a gene. CDR3 loop: CASNAGTGAYGYTF. For the CDR3, the DNA is TGTGCCAGCAACGCCGGGACAGGGGCGTATGGCTACACCTTC.

The genes are TRBV12-3 or TRBV12-4 and TRBJ2-5, with 8 bases identical to TRBD2. The J segment lost 1 base and the V segment lost 5 bases, leaving 6 bases of the junction unmatched. The CDR3 covers 15 residues. The CDR3 coding sequence is TGTGCCAGCAGTCCCCGCGGACTAGCCCAAGAGACCCAGTACTTC. Translation gives CASSPRGLAQETQYF.

This clonotype qualifies as large. The chain combines TRBV20-1 with TRBJ2-5, with D unclear. Germline loops: CDR1 DFQATT, CDR2 SNEGSKA (reference sequence). V was cut by 6 bases and J by 5 bases, with 13 bases left in between. CDR3 length: 12 amino acids. CDR3 coding DNA: TGCAGTGCCAACAGTGAACTTGAGACCCAGTACTTC. Translation: CSANSELETQYF.

The chain joins TRBV27 to TRBJ2-1, with D maybe TRBD1 (6 bases). The germline gives CDR1 MNHEY, CDR2 SMNVEV (reference sequence). V lost 8 bases and J lost 5, with 22 bases in between. The CDR3 is 16 amino acids. The CDR3 loop reads CASGGLAFQLNNEQFF. The CDR3, as DNA: TGTGCCAGCGGGGGCCTAGCCTTCCAACTTAACAATGAGCAGTTCTTC.

This clonotype has only a few counts. This chain joins TRBV20-1 and TRBJ1-2, with 9 positions matching TRBD1. Germline CDR1 DFQATT, CDR2 SNEGSKA (reference sequence). V dropped 6 bases and J dropped 4; count of bases not matched to a gene: 9. The CDR3 contains 14 residues. The chain's CDR3 is CSATTGGRLYGYTF. The CDR3 DNA reads as TGCAGTGCGACAACAGGGGGCAGACTCTATGGCTACACCTTC.